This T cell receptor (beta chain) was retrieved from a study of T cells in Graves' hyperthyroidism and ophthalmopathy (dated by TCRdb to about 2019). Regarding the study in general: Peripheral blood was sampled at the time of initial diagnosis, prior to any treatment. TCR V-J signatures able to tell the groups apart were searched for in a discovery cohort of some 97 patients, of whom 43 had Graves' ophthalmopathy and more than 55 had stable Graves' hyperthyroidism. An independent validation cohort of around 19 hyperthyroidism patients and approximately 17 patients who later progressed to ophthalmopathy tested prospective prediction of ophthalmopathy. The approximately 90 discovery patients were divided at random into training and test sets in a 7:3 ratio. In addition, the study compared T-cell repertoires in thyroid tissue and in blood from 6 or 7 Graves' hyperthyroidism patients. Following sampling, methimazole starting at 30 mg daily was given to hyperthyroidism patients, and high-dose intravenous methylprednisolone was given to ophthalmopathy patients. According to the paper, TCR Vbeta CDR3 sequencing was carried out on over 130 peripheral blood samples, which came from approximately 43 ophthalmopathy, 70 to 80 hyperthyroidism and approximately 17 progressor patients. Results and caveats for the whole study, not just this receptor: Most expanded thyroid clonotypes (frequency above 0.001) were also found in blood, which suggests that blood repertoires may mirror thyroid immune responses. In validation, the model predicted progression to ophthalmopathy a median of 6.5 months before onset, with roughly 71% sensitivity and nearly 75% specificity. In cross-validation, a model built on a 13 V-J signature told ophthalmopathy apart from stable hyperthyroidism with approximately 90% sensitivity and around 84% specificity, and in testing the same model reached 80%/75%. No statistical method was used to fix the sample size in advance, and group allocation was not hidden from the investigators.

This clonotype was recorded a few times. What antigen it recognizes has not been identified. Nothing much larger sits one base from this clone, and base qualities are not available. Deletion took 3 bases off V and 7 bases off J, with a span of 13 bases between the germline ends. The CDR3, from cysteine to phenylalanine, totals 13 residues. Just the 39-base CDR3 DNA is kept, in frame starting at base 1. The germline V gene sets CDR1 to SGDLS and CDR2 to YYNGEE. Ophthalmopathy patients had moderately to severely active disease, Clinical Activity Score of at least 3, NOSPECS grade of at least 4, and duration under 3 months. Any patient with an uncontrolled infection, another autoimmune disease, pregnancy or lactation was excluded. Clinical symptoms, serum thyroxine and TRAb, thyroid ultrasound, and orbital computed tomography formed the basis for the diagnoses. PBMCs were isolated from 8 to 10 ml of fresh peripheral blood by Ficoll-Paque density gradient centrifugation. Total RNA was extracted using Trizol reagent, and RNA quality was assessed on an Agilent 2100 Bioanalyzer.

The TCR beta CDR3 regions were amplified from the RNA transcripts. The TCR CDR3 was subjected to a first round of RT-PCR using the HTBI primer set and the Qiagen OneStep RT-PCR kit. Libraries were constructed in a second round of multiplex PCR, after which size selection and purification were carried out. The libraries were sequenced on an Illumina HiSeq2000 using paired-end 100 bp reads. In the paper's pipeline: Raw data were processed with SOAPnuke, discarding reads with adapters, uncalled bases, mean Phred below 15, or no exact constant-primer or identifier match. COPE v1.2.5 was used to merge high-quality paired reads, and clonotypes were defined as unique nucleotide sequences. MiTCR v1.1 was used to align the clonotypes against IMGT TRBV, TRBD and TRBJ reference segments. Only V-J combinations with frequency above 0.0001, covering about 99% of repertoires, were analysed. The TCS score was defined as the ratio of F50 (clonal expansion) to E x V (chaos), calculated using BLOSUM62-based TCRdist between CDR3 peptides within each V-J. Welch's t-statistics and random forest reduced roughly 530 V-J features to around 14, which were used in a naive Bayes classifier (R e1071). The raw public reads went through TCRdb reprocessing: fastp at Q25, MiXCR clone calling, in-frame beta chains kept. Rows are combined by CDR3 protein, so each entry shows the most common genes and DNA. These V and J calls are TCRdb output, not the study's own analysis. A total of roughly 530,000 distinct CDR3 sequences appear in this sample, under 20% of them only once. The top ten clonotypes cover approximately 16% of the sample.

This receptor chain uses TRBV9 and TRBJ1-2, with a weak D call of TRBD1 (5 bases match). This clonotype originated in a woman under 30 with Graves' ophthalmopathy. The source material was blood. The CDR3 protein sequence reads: CASSAGSGGGYTF. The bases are TGTGCCAGCAGCGCCGGGAGCGGGGGTGGCTACACCTTC.